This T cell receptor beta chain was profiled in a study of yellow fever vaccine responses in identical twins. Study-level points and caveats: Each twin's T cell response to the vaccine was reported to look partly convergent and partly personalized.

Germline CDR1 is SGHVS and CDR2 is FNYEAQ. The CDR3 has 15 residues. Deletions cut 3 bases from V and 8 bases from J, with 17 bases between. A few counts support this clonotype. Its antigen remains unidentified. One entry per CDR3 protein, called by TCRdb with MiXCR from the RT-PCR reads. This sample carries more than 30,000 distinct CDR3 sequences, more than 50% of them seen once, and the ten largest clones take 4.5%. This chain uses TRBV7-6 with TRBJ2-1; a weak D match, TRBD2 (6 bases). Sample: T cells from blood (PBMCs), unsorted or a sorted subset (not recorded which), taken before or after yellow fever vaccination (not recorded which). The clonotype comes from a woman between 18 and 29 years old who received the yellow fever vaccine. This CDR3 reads CASSLDTGVYDEQFF. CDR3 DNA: TGTGCCAGCAGCTTGGACACGGGAGTTTATGATGAGCAGTTCTTC.